The 28 T cell receptor beta chains below all came from one sample that was sequenced in a study of blood T cell repertoires in COVID-19. Profiling relied on immunoSEQ multiplex PCR, and the TCRdb table lists in-frame clones only, not all of them. The profile shows 150,000 to 200,000 clones, roughly nine tenths of them singletons. Sequencing input: peripheral blood. The origin of the receptors is a man between 18 and 29 years old who had recovered from COVID-19.

The chain joins TRBV19 to TRBJ1-1, with a possible D match to TRBD1 (5 bases). Germline V gene data show CDR1 as LNHDA and CDR2 as SQIVND (reference sequence). The CDR3 is 17 amino acids. Trimming stripped 4 bases from V and 0 bases from J, with 18 bases between. The CDR3, as DNA: TGTGCCAGTAGTACCCGGACACCCGATCCAATGAACACTGAAGCTTTCTTT. Amino acid sequence: CASSTRTPDPMNTEAFF. The whole variable domain, filled in from reference TRBV19 and TRBJ1-1, reads DGGITQSPKYLFRKEGQNVTLSCEQNLNHDAMYWYRQDPGQGLRLIYYSQIVNDFQKGDIAEGYSVSREKKESFPLTVTSAQKNPTAFYLCASSTRTPDPMNTEAFFGQGTRLTVV.

The chain links TRBV19 to TRBJ2-7, with TRBD2 as a possible D gene (6 bases). Trimming took 10 bases from V and 6 from J, leaving 13 bases between them. CDR3 length: 11 amino acids. Germline loops: CDR1 LNHDA, CDR2 SQIVND (reference sequence). CDR3 nucleotides: TGTGCCACCGGCCGGGAGCTCGAGCAGTACTTC. Protein sequence: CATGRELEQYF.

A single count supports this clone. Compared with germline, one end of the junction differs, possibly owing to a read error. V and J are TRBV7-7 and TRBJ2-5; 11 nucleotides align to TRBD2. CDR1 SSHAT and CDR2 FNYEAQ come from the germline V gene (reference sequence). This CDR3 comprises 15 residues. CDR3 region: CASSLVTSGSETQYF. In DNA form, the CDR3 reads TGTGCTAGCAGCTTAGTCACTAGCGGGAGTGAGACCCAGTACTTC.

J is TRBJ2-5 and V is TRBV3-1 (or the pseudogene TRBV3-2); 9 nucleotides line up with TRBD1. The CDR3 runs to 15 residues. Looked up from germline, CDR1 is LGHDT and CDR2 is YNNKEL (reference sequence). Trimming removed 4 bases from V and 5 bases from J; junction bases left unmatched: 8. The CDR3 is CASSPGQGRGETQYF. DNA of the CDR3: TGTGCCAGCAGCCCTGGACAGGGGAGGGGGGAGACCCAGTACTTC.

This clone was observed once. The chain carries TRBV29-1 and TRBJ1-4; 9 bases fit TRBD1. Looked up from germline, CDR1 is SQVTM and CDR2 is ANQGSEA. V dropped 4 bases and J dropped 5; count of bases not matched to a gene: 2. CDR3 size: 13 residues. The CDR3 nucleotides are TGCAGCGTTGGCGGGACAGGGAATGAAAAACTGTTTTTT. Its translation is CSVGGTGNEKLFF. The complete variable domain, with remaining parts taken from reference TRBV29-1 and TRBJ1-4, reads SAVISQKPSRDICQRGTSLTIQCQVDSQVTMMFWYRQQPGQSLTLIATANQGSEATYESGFVIDKFPISRPNLTFSTLTVSNMSPEDSSIYLCSVGGTGNEKLFFGSGTQLSVL.

V and J are TRBV9 and TRBJ2-3, with 9 bases that match TRBD1. V was clipped by 3 bases and J by 4 bases; unmatched bases: 6. CDR1 is SGDLS, CDR2 YYNGEE, per germline. CDR3 length: 15 residues. CDR3 in amino acids: CASSAVGQGSDTQYF. The DNA of the CDR3 is TGTGCCAGCAGCGCGGTAGGACAGGGGTCAGATACGCAGTATTTT.

The J gene is TRBJ1-2, the V gene TRBV28, with TRBD1 matching over 8 bases. Trimming cost V 6 bases and J 2 bases; bases outside gene matches: 5. The CDR3 sequence is 14 residues long. Germline values: CDR1 MDHEN, CDR2 SYDVKM. Here the CDR3 DNA reads TGTGCCAGCAGACGCGGACAGGGAAACTATGGCTACACCTTC. The encoded protein is CASRRGQGNYGYTF.

The chain combines TRBV7-9 with TRBJ1-1, with D perhaps matching TRBD1 (5 bases). V shed 5 bases and J shed 4 bases, with 17 bases lying between them. The CDR3 has 15 amino acids. Germline CDR1 SEHNR, CDR2 FQNEAQ (reference sequence). The CDR3 bases are TGTGCCAGCAGCCCCTGGGCAGCGGGGGGCACTGAAGCTTTCTTT. Its translation is CASSPWAAGGTEAFF.

The chain combines TRBV6-2 or TRBV6-3 with TRBJ2-7, with 15 bases aligning to TRBD2. In germline, CDR1 is MNHEY, CDR2 SVGEGT. The ends lost 2 bases at V and 6 bases at J; junction bases unmatched: 11. There are 18 residues in the CDR3. Here the CDR3 DNA reads TGTGCCAGCAGTTACCCTGGGACTAGCGGGAGGCAAGCCTTCGAGCAGTACTTC. As protein: CASSYPGTSGRQAFEQYF.

This clone appeared a single time. The genes are TRBV6-5 and TRBJ2-7, with a possible D match to TRBD1 (6 bases). The CDR3 extends over 13 amino acids. V lost 4 bases to trimming and J lost 4 bases, with 11 bases between them. Germline CDR1 reads MNHEY; CDR2 reads SVGAGI. The CDR3 region has the DNA TGTGCCAGCAGTTGGGCAGGGGAGTACGAGCAGTACTTC. Amino acids: CASSWAGEYEQYF.

The V gene is TRBV5-5, the J gene TRBJ1-1; TRBD1 agrees at 7 bases. CDR1 is SGHKS and CDR2 is YYEKEE in the germline V gene (reference sequence). This CDR3 comprises 13 residues. The ends lost 6 bases at V and 3 bases at J; junction bases unmatched: 5. The CDR3 region is CASTRDSYTEAFF. The CDR3, as DNA: TGTGCCAGCACCAGGGACAGTTACACTGAAGCTTTCTTT.

The rearrangement uses TRBV21-1 and TRBJ2-5; the table gives TRBD2 as D, unverified against the DNA. TRBV21-1 is designated a pseudogene. This CDR3 comprises 15 residues. Here the CDR3 reads CASSPRGDPRETQYF. Here the CDR3 DNA reads TGTGCCAGCAGCCCGCGGGGGGACCCTCGGGAGACCCAGTACTTC.

The chain joins TRBV3-1 (or the pseudogene TRBV3-2) to TRBJ1-1; TRBD1 matches 8 bases. Germline assignment: CDR1 LGHDT and CDR2 YNNKEL (reference sequence). The CDR3 covers 14 residues. V lost 2 bases, J lost 1 base, and 0 bases stayed unmatched. In nucleotides, the CDR3 is TGTGCCAGCAGCCAACAGGGGGCGAACACTGAAGCTTTCTTT. Protein product: CASSQQGANTEAFF.

The chain employs TRBV7-8 and TRBJ2-3; D is possibly TRBD1 or TRBD2 (7 bases each). The CDR3 loop spans 18 amino acids. V was cut by 5 bases and J by 2 bases, with 23 bases left in between. Germline CDR1 SGHVS, CDR2 FQNEAQ. The CDR3 coding sequence is TGTGCCAGCAGCCAGGGGGTGGGAGGGCCTCGACTCACAGATACGCAGTATTTT. Protein: CASSQGVGGPRLTDTQYF.

This clone is a singleton in its sample. The CDR3 DNA reads as TGTGCCAGCAGTGCCTTACTAGCGGGTAGCTCCTACGAGCAGTACTTC. Translation gives CASSALLAGSSYEQYF. The chain uses TRBV2 and TRBJ2-7, with 9 bases lining up with TRBD2. CDR3 length: 16 residues. The V gene end was trimmed by 4 bases and the J gene end by 0 bases; junction bases not matched to a gene: 7. Germline lookup yields CDR1 SNHLY and CDR2 FYNNEI.

The J gene is TRBJ2-3, the V gene TRBV11-3; 12 nucleotides agree with TRBD2. Germline V lookup: CDR1 SGHNT, CDR2 YENEEA. The CDR3 runs to 16 residues. Unmatched junction bases numbered 6, after V lost 5 bases and J lost 3 bases. CDR3 protein: CASSLGLAGTTDTQYF. The CDR3 coding sequence is TGTGCCAGCAGCCTCGGACTAGCGGGAACAACAGATACGCAGTATTTT.

V gene TRBV5-1 combines with J gene TRBJ1-3; TRBD1 matches at 10 bases. V gave up 2 bases and J gave up 2 bases; unmatched junction bases: 4. The CDR3 length is 16 residues. Germline CDR1 is SGHRS and CDR2 is YFSETQ. The DNA for the CDR3 is TGCGCCAGCAGCTTCAACGGACAGGGGGCTGGAAACACCATATATTTT. It translates to CASSFNGQGAGNTIYF.

This clone has just a few counts. The chain uses TRBV10-3 and TRBJ1-6; D not certain. The ends were cut back, 4 bases at V and 4 bases at J, with 5 bases in the middle. This CDR3 contains 13 residues. Germline V CDR1 and CDR2: ENHRY, SYGVKD. CDR3 in DNA: TGTGCCATCAGTGCGCAGTATAATTCACCCCTCCACTTT. It encodes CAISAQYNSPLHF.

The chain employs TRBV28 and TRBJ2-1, with D perhaps matching TRBD1 (5 bases). Trimming stripped 8 bases from V and 3 bases from J, with 8 bases between. The CDR3 contains 12 residues. Per the germline V gene, CDR1 is MDHEN and CDR2 is SYDVKM. CDR3 nucleotide sequence: TGTGCCAGCGCGGACAACTACAATGAGCAGTTCTTC. The encoded protein is CASADNYNEQFF.

V usage is TRBV7-2 and J usage is TRBJ2-7, with D possibly being TRBD2 (5 bases). The CDR3 loop spans 14 amino acids. Germline loops: CDR1 SGHTA, CDR2 FQGNSA. Trimming removed 3 bases from V and 4 bases from J, with 13 bases in between. The CDR3 DNA sequence: TGTGCCAGCAGCTTCGGGGTCGGTAGTTACGAGCAGTACTTC. Protein: CASSFGVGSYEQYF.

The V call is TRBV11-2, the J call TRBJ2-3, with 10 nucleotides matching TRBD2. Germline V gene sequence: CDR1 SGHAT, CDR2 FQNNGV. The CDR3 spans 17 residues. Trimming took 1 base from V and 3 from J; bases not matched to a gene: 7. CDR3 nucleotides: TGTGCCAGCAGCTTAGTGGGTAGCGGGAGGAGTACAGATACGCAGTATTTT. This codes for CASSLVGSGRSTDTQYF. Looking up the rest from reference TRBV11-2 and TRBJ2-3 gives the full variable domain: EAGVAQSPRYKIIEKRQSVAFWCNPISGHATLYWYQQILGQGPKLLIQFQNNGVVDDSQLPKDRFSAERLKGVDSTLKIQPAKLEDSAVYLCASSLVGSGRSTDTQYFGPGTRLTVL.

The chain combines TRBV28 with TRBJ1-1, with D tentatively TRBD1 (5 bases). Germline values: CDR1 MDHEN, CDR2 SYDVKM. This CDR3 comprises 14 residues. V was clipped by 4 bases and J by 1 base, with 10 bases between them. CDR3 sequence (DNA): TGTGCCAGCAGTTCCCCTAGGGGGAACACTGAAGCTTTCTTT. Protein sequence: CASSSPRGNTEAFF.

V usage is TRBV6-5 and J usage is TRBJ2-7; D is unresolved. The CDR3 contains 12 residues. Trimming shortened V by 5 bases and J by 5 bases, and 10 bases separated the two germline ends. Germline-derived CDR1 and CDR2 are MNHEY and SVGAGI. The CDR3 coding sequence is TGTGCCAGCAGTCCCACTCTCCACGAGCAGTACTTC. This gives the protein CASSPTLHEQYF.

J is TRBJ1-2 and V is TRBV9, with a possible D match to TRBD1 (5 bases). The CDR3 is made up of 14 amino acids. V gave up 3 bases and J gave up 2 bases, with 11 bases separating them. CDR1 SGDLS and CDR2 YYNGEE come from the germline V gene. The CDR3 bases are TGTGCCAGCAGCGAAAAGGGGAAAAACTATGGCTACACCTTC. Its protein is CASSEKGKNYGYTF.

V usage is TRBV19 and J usage is TRBJ2-2, with 7 bases matching TRBD1. V shed 7 bases, J shed 5 bases, and the junction held 4 bases outside the gene matches. CDR1 and CDR2 (germline): LNHDA, SQIVND (reference sequence). The CDR3 is 13 amino acids. DNA of the CDR3: TGTGCCAGTAATGACAGGGATACCGGGGAGCTGTTTTTT. It encodes CASNDRDTGELFF.

The rearrangement joins TRBV5-1 to TRBJ2-2; D is undetermined. The CDR3 has 15 residues. The germline V gene has CDR1 SGHRS and CDR2 YFSETQ. With 0 bases removed from V and 0 bases from J, the gap between germline ends came to 6 bases. The DNA for the CDR3 is TGCGCCAGCAGCTTGGGGCCTCCGAACACCGGGGAGCTGTTTTTT. Translation gives CASSLGPPNTGELFF. The full variable domain, completed using reference TRBV5-1 and TRBJ2-2, is KAGVTQTPRYLIKTRGQQVTLSCSPISGHRSVSWYQQTPGQGLQFLFEYFSETQRNKGNFPGRFSGRQFSNSRSEMNVSTLELGDSALYLCASSLGPPNTGELFFGEGSRLTVL.

V is TRBV5-8 and J is TRBJ2-3; D gene unclear. Germline values: CDR1 SGHTS, CDR2 YDEGEE. Trimming left V 1 base short and J 2 bases short, with 11 bases between. The CDR3 covers 15 residues. CDR3 DNA sequence: TGTGCCAGCAGCTTGTCCGGCGGAACCACAGATACGCAGTATTTT. It encodes CASSLSGGTTDTQYF.

This clone was recorded only once. The chain couples TRBV20-1 to TRBJ2-7; 9 positions agree with TRBD1. The CDR3 runs 14 residues. Germline assignment: CDR1 DFQATT and CDR2 SNEGSKA (reference sequence). The V and J ends lost 3 bases and 1 base, in that order; junction bases with no gene match: 4. The CDR3 spells CSASPGQGSYEQYF. CDR3 DNA sequence: TGCAGTGCTAGTCCGGGACAGGGTTCCTACGAGCAGTACTTC.